Listed below are T cell receptor beta chains from one sample, sequenced in a study of CD8+CD57+ T cells in acquired aplastic anemia. TCRdb re-derived calls from the reads in MiXCR, one entry per CDR3 protein. This sample has over 250,000 distinct CDR3 sequences, with approximately 60% found just once. The source material was sorted CD4+, CD8+, or CD8+CD57+ T cells (not recorded which) from PBMCs. The receptors were sampled from a human donor with aplastic anemia. CDR3s include the opening cysteine and the closing phenylalanine or tryptophan. Each record gives: V gene, clone size, J gene, CDR3 protein. Expanded clones are given a class, and other clones once, few, many or no size at all.

v_gene: TRBV5-5
abundance: NA
j_gene: TRBJ1-2
CDR3aa: CASSLPGGQGMANGYTF

v_gene: TRBV29-1
abundance: NA
j_gene: TRBJ2-5
CDR3aa: CSQVSARQETQYF

v_gene: TRBV20-1
abundance: few
j_gene: TRBJ1-1
CDR3aa: CSARGQGAATEAFF

v_gene: TRBV7-9
abundance: NA
j_gene: TRBJ1-2
CDR3aa: CASSLGGPGAGYGYTF

v_gene: TRBV2
abundance: NA
j_gene: TRBJ2-3
CDR3aa: CAEGAGGGTDTQYF

v_gene: TRBV6-1
abundance: many
j_gene: TRBJ1-5
CDR3aa: CASGRASNQPQHF

v_gene: TRBV7-9
abundance: NA
j_gene: TRBJ2-2
CDR3aa: CASSSEIAANTGELFF

v_gene: TRBV7-9
abundance: many
j_gene: TRBJ1-1
CDR3aa: CASSGTGRTEAFF

v_gene: TRBV14
abundance: many
j_gene: TRBJ2-6
CDR3aa: CASSPLAGGLSGANVLTF

v_gene: TRBV2
abundance: NA
j_gene: TRBJ2-1
CDR3aa: CASSLAPNRRTSGVDEQFF

v_gene: TRBV10-1
abundance: NA
j_gene: TRBJ2-3
CDR3aa: CASSDLDRGPYNEQYF

v_gene: TRBV15
abundance: many
j_gene: TRBJ2-3
CDR3aa: CATSRARGRAKYTTDTQYF

v_gene: TRBV9
abundance: NA
j_gene: TRBJ2-3
CDR3aa: CASSQFVGGDTQYF

v_gene: TRBV20-1
abundance: NA
j_gene: TRBJ2-5
CDR3aa: CSARDIRGVGETQYF

v_gene: TRBV24-1
abundance: NA
j_gene: TRBJ2-7
CDR3aa: CATSDGTGDGYEQYF

v_gene: TRBV14
abundance: NA
j_gene: TRBJ2-1
CDR3aa: CASSQDRGRTDEQFF

v_gene: TRBV9
abundance: NA
j_gene: TRBJ2-3
CDR3aa: CASSEAPTDTQYF

v_gene: TRBV20-1
abundance: many
j_gene: TRBJ2-2
CDR3aa: CSARGAGGSGELFF

v_gene: TRBV5-1
abundance: NA
j_gene: TRBJ2-3
CDR3aa: CASSPREGAVVDTQYF

v_gene: TRBV20-1
abundance: few
j_gene: TRBJ1-1
CDR3aa: CSADRGTTEAFF

v_gene: TRBV29-1
abundance: NA
j_gene: TRBJ1-2
CDR3aa: CSVEETGYGYTF

v_gene: TRBV2
abundance: NA
j_gene: TRBJ1-5
CDR3aa: CASSEGRDSGEQHF

v_gene: TRBV10-3
abundance: NA
j_gene: TRBJ2-3
CDR3aa: CATCPRTPSTDTQYF

v_gene: TRBV20-1
abundance: NA
j_gene: TRBJ2-5
CDR3aa: CSASKRGHQETQYF

v_gene: TRBV5-1
abundance: NA
j_gene: TRBJ1-6
CDR3aa: CASSEGIGNSPLHF

v_gene: TRBV2
abundance: NA
j_gene: TRBJ2-7
CDR3aa: CASSASGSGDYEQYF

v_gene: TRBV5-1
abundance: many
j_gene: TRBJ1-1
CDR3aa: CASRENTEAFF

v_gene: TRBV15
abundance: few
j_gene: TRBJ2-3
CDR3aa: CATSRDSRGTQYF

v_gene: TRBV6-1
abundance: many
j_gene: TRBJ1-1
CDR3aa: CASSETWGGTEAFF

v_gene: TRBV3-2
abundance: NA
j_gene: TRBJ2-5
CDR3aa: CASSVGVQSRETQYF

v_gene: TRBV15
abundance: many
j_gene: TRBJ2-1
CDR3aa: CATSRVGGDSEQFF

v_gene: TRBV24-1
abundance: NA
j_gene: TRBJ2-1
CDR3aa: CATRLVAGGKNEQFF

v_gene: TRBV3-1
abundance: many
j_gene: TRBJ1-2
CDR3aa: CASSQALGSEGYTF

v_gene: TRBV7-9
abundance: NA
j_gene: TRBJ1-1
CDR3aa: CASSFPGGELFTEAFF

v_gene: TRBV5-1
abundance: NA
j_gene: TRBJ2-5
CDR3aa: CASRRDRVQETQYF

v_gene: TRBV24-1
abundance: many
j_gene: TRBJ2-1
CDR3aa: CATSDGTFNEQFF

v_gene: TRBV5-1
abundance: many
j_gene: TRBJ1-1
CDR3aa: CASSLPMGQGEPFF

v_gene: TRBV19
abundance: many
j_gene: TRBJ1-6
CDR3aa: CASSISGRALYNSPLHF

v_gene: TRBV7-3
abundance: many
j_gene: TRBJ1-2
CDR3aa: CASSFGQNYGYTF

v_gene: TRBV20-1
abundance: NA
j_gene: TRBJ2-7
CDR3aa: CSVRGSYEQYF

v_gene: TRBV6-4
abundance: many
j_gene: TRBJ2-7
CDR3aa: CASSPGERGEQYF

v_gene: TRBV5-1
abundance: NA
j_gene: TRBJ2-3
CDR3aa: CASTFTGGTDTQYF

v_gene: TRBV24-1
abundance: NA
j_gene: TRBJ2-5
CDR3aa: CATSDSRQGGETQYF

v_gene: TRBV9
abundance: NA
j_gene: TRBJ1-4
CDR3aa: CASSVGLRTVNEKLFF

v_gene: TRBV2
abundance: NA
j_gene: TRBJ2-7
CDR3aa: CASSHGLAGGGVPYEQYF

v_gene: TRBV7-4
abundance: NA
j_gene: TRBJ1-1
CDR3aa: CASSPGSGAPLSTEAFF

v_gene: TRBV2
abundance: NA
j_gene: TRBJ1-5
CDR3aa: CASTAGGASQPQHF

v_gene: TRBV20-1
abundance: once
j_gene: TRBJ2-3
CDR3aa: CSAGGRGTQYF

v_gene: TRBV20-1
abundance: many
j_gene: TRBJ2-5
CDR3aa: CSAILISSFPEETQYF

v_gene: TRBV7-9
abundance: NA
j_gene: TRBJ1-1
CDR3aa: CASSWAGIPEAFF

v_gene: TRBV9
abundance: NA
j_gene: TRBJ2-1
CDR3aa: CASSVVGGVDEQFF

v_gene: TRBV19
abundance: NA
j_gene: TRBJ2-3
CDR3aa: CASRLAGGSPTDTRYF

v_gene: TRBV7-8
abundance: NA
j_gene: TRBJ1-5
CDR3aa: CASNSAGTPNQPQHF

v_gene: TRBV7-9
abundance: NA
j_gene: TRBJ2-7
CDR3aa: CASSPNPGGPDEQYF

v_gene: TRBV12-3/TRBV12-4
abundance: few
j_gene: TRBJ2-4
CDR3aa: CASSLLASGRAKNIQYF